Listed below are T cell receptor beta chains from one sample, sequenced in a study of blood T cell repertoires in COVID-19. Profiled with immunoSEQ multiplex PCR; TCRdb holds only in-frame clones, not every one. The sample yields hundreds of thousands of clones, less than 90% seen once. Sequencing used PBMCs or T cells enriched from blood (not recorded which). The source of these receptors is a woman aged 25 to 39 who had recovered from COVID-19. CDR3s include the opening cysteine and the closing phenylalanine or tryptophan. A D gene is named only where the DNA matches it firmly. Clone size, where shown, is once, few, many, or a class for clones that have expanded.

few TRBJ2-5 13 TRBD1 TRBV28 TGTGCCAGCAGGCGCCAGGGGGAAGAGACCCAGTACTTC CASRRQGEETQYF
- TRBJ1-2 13 TRBD1 TRBV5-1 TGCGCCAGCAGCTCACAGGGGTACTATGGCTACACCTTC CASSSQGYYGYTF
- TRBJ1-2 13 - TRBV28 TGTGCCAGCAGTCCGGGAGATACCTATGGCTACACCTTC CASSPGDTYGYTF
- TRBJ1-5 13 - TRBV6-4 TGTGCCAAAGCAATGGTCGGGAATCAGCCCCAGCATTTT CAKAMVGNQPQHF
- TRBJ1-2 13 - TRBV6-1 TGTGCCAGCAGTGAAGCTTTAAACTATGGCTACACCTTC CASSEALNYGYTF
few TRBJ2-7 13 - TRBV3-1/TRBV3-2 TGTGCCAGCAGCCAAGATCGAGTGAGCGAGCAGTACTTC CASSQDRVSEQYF
once TRBJ2-7 13 TRBD1 TRBV28 TGTGCCAGCAGTTCTGGACAGGGCTACGAGCAGTACTTC CASSSGQGYEQYF
- TRBJ2-7 15 - TRBV13 TGTGCCAGCAGCTGGAGTCAGGGTAGGTCCTACGAGCAGTACTTC CASSWSQGRSYEQYF
- TRBJ1-1 14 - TRBV19 TGTGCCAGTAGTATCGGGGGAGTGAACACTGAAGCTTTCTTT CASSIGGVNTEAFF
once TRBJ2-1 12 - TRBV29-1 TGCAGCGTTGCGGACTCAGACAATGAGCAGTTCTTC CSVADSDNEQFF
- TRBJ2-7 14 TRBD2 TRBV19 TGTGCCAGTAGGCCCGGGACTAGCATCCACGAGCAGTACTTC CASRPGTSIHEQYF
- TRBJ1-3 14 - TRBV6-5 TGTGCCAGCAGTCCCTCAACGGTTGGAAACACCATATATTTT CASSPSTVGNTIYF
- TRBJ1-6 13 - TRBV11-3 TGTGCCAGCAGCCGGGACTCTAGGTCACCCCTCCACTTT CASSRDSRSPLHF
- TRBJ1-2 15 TRBD1 TRBV6-1 TGTGCCAGCAGTGAAGTCGTGGGACAGGACTATGGCTACACCTTC CASSEVVGQDYGYTF
- TRBJ2-7 14 TRBD1 TRBV7-2 TGTGCCACTATGGACAGACAGGGGGCCTACGAGCAGTACTTC CATMDRQGAYEQYF
- TRBJ2-7 16 TRBD2 TRBV10-2 TGCGCCAGCATTGATCTAGCGGGGGCGAGATCCTACGAGCAGTACTTC CASIDLAGARSYEQYF
once TRBJ2-1 14 TRBD2 TRBV19 TGTGCCAGTAGTCAACTAGCGTTGGGGAATGAGCAGTTCTTC CASSQLALGNEQFF
- TRBJ2-1 15 TRBD2 TRBV27 TGTGCCAGCAGCCCAAGCGGGAGCTCCTACAATGAGCAGTTCTTC CASSPSGSSYNEQFF
- TRBJ1-2 13 TRBD1 TRBV7-8 TGTGCCAGCAGCCCACGGACAGGGGGTGGCTACACCTTC CASSPRTGGGYTF
- TRBJ1-1 15 - TRBV5-6 TGTGCCAGCAGCTTGTATGATAACTCGAACACTGAAGCTTTCTTT CASSLYDNSNTEAFF
- TRBJ1-5 18 - TRBV12-5 TGTGCTAGTGGTTTGCCCTCCCGCGCGGGGGCTATCAATCAGCCCCAGCATTTT CASGLPSRAGAINQPQHF
once TRBJ1-2 15 TRBD1 TRBV6-5 TGTGCCAGCAGCCCCGGGACAGGGGGCAACTATGGCTACACCTTC CASSPGTGGNYGYTF
- TRBJ1-1 15 - TRBV25-1 TGTGCCAGCAGTGAAAGCATCGGGGGGGCAGCTGAAGCTTTCTTT CASSESIGGAAEAFF
- TRBJ2-1 22 TRBD1 TRBV6-4 TGTGCCAGCAGGGACCAAAAAGTTTGGACAGGTGTCAATCCTATCTACTACAATGAGCAGTTCTTC CASRDQKVWTGVNPIYYNEQFF
- TRBJ1-1 15 - TRBV10-3 TGTGCCATCAGTGAGGGCGGGGGACTGAACACTGAAGCTTTCTTT CAISEGGGLNTEAFF
- TRBJ1-2 12 - TRBV24-1 TGTGCCACCAGTGACCATTCGCGGGGCTACACCTTC CATSDHSRGYTF
- TRBJ1-5 15 TRBD1 TRBV5-1 TGCGCCAGCAGCCTATCTGGACAGGTAAATCAGCCCCAGCATTTT CASSLSGQVNQPQHF
once TRBJ2-3 16 TRBD2 TRBV3-1/TRBV3-2 TGTGCCAGCAGCCCGAAACCCGCGGGAGGCGGGGATACGCAGTATTTT CASSPKPAGGGDTQYF
- TRBJ1-5 12 - TRBV28 TGTGCCAGCAGTTCAGGGCTTCAGCCCCAGCATTTT CASSSGLQPQHF
few TRBJ2-7 13 - TRBV12-3/TRBV12-4 TGTGCCAGCAGTCTCCAGGTTGGGGCCGAGCAGTACTTC CASSLQVGAEQYF
once TRBJ1-5 15 - TRBV5-1 TGCGCCAGCAGCTTGGAAGGGGAGGCGTTTCAGCCCCAGCATTTT CASSLEGEAFQPQHF
- TRBJ2-3 14 - TRBV29-1 TGCAGCGTTGATAGAGGATTAGGCACAGATACGCAGTATTTT CSVDRGLGTDTQYF
- TRBJ2-1 16 TRBD2 TRBV6-9 TGTGCCAGCAGTTATAATTTGGCGGGAGGGCCCGGTGAGCAGTTCTTC CASSYNLAGGPGEQFF
- TRBJ2-7 15 TRBD2 TRBV7-2 TGTGCCAGCTTGGACTGGGGAGGGCCAACCTACGAGCAGTACTTC CASLDWGGPTYEQYF
- TRBJ1-1 15 - TRBV7-3 TGTGCCAGCAGACCCCGGGACAATCCGAACACTGAAGCTTTCTTT CASRPRDNPNTEAFF
once TRBJ1-2 15 - TRBV25-1 TGTGCCAGCAGTGAATTGAGGGAAAATTCTTATGGCTACACCTTC CASSELRENSYGYTF
- TRBJ1-5 15 TRBD1 TRBV19 TGTGCCAGTAGCTTCGGACAGGGGGGCAATCAGCCCCAGCATTTT CASSFGQGGNQPQHF
- TRBJ2-7 16 - TRBV19 TGTGCGAAGCCTGGGGGACACCTCAGGGGACCTTACGAGCAGTACTTC CAKPGGHLRGPYEQYF
- TRBJ1-6 12 TRBD1 TRBV3-1/TRBV3-2 TGTGCCAGCAGCCTCCGGGACAGAGACTTCCACTTT CASSLRDRDFHF
- TRBJ2-2 13 - TRBV7-6 TGTGCAGGGGTGGACCCGCACACCGGGGAGCTGTTTTTT CAGVDPHTGELFF
- TRBJ1-2 15 - TRBV27 TGTGCCAGCAGTTTATTTTCCGACAGCGGGAATGGCTACACCTTC CASSLFSDSGNGYTF
- TRBJ2-1 14 TRBD2 TRBV2 TGTGCCAGCAGGATACGACTAGCGGGGAATGAGCAGTTCTTC CASRIRLAGNEQFF
- TRBJ1-2 14 TRBD1 TRBV5-8 TGTGCCAGCAGCTTGAGGGACAGTTTATATGGCTACACCTTC CASSLRDSLYGYTF
- TRBJ1-5 15 - TRBV5-1 TGCGCCAGCAGCTTGGGACCTAACGGGAATCAGCCCCAGCATTTT CASSLGPNGNQPQHF
- TRBJ2-4 17 TRBD1 TRBV18 TGTGCCAGCTCACCTCGGGACAGGGGGTCTGGCAAAAACATTCAGTACTTC CASSPRDRGSGKNIQYF
- TRBJ2-1 13 - TRBV27 TGTGCCAGCAGTTGGCGTGGAGGGAATGAGCAGTTCTTC CASSWRGGNEQFF
- TRBJ2-2 12 - TRBV9 TGTGCCAGCAGCGCCCGAGTAGGGGAGCTGTTTTTT CASSARVGELFF
- TRBJ2-7 17 TRBD2 TRBV27 TGTGCCAGCCAAAGGGCGGGAGCCCCACCATCACATGGGGAGCAGTACTTC CASQRAGAPPSHGEQYF
- TRBJ2-7 15 - TRBV5-4 TGTGCCAGCAGCTTGTGGGGAGGGGGAACCTACGAGCAGTACTTC CASSLWGGGTYEQYF
- TRBJ2-7 15 TRBD1 TRBV28 TGTGCCAGCGGACTTGGGACAGGGATTCTCTACGAGCAGTACTTC CASGLGTGILYEQYF
- TRBJ2-3 14 TRBD2 TRBV28 TGTGCCAGCAGGCCGGGGGGAAACACAGATACGCAGTATTTT CASRPGGNTDTQYF
- TRBJ2-5 15 TRBD2 TRBV2 TGTGCCAGCAGTCCTATAGCGGGAGTGCGGGAGACCCAGTACTTC CASSPIAGVRETQYF
- TRBJ1-2 16 TRBD1 TRBV13 TGTGCCAGCAGCTTAGTCGGTTGGCGGACAGGTAATGGCTACACCTTC CASSLVGWRTGNGYTF
- TRBJ2-7 14 TRBD1 TRBV7-2 TGTGCCAGCAGCTTAGCAGGGGGCACCTACGAGCAGTACTTC CASSLAGGTYEQYF
- TRBJ2-2 15 TRBD2 TRBV27 TGTGCCAGCAGTCCAACGGGGGGGAACACCGGGGAGCTGTTTTTT CASSPTGGNTGELFF
- TRBJ1-6 13 - TRBV11-3 TGTGCCAGCAGCTTAGGGGGCATTTCACCCCTCCACTTT CASSLGGISPLHF
- TRBJ2-2 18 - TRBV5-6 TGTGCCAGCAGCTTGGGGGACGAGGGGACACCGAACACCGGGGAGCTGTTTTTT CASSLGDEGTPNTGELFF
- TRBJ1-2 14 TRBD1 TRBV5-1 TGCGCCAGCAGCCCGGAGACAGGGATCTATGGCTACACCTTC CASSPETGIYGYTF
- TRBJ2-7 13 - TRBV7-2 TGTGCCAGCAGGCCCCCCGCGGGCTACGAGCAGTACTTC CASRPPAGYEQYF